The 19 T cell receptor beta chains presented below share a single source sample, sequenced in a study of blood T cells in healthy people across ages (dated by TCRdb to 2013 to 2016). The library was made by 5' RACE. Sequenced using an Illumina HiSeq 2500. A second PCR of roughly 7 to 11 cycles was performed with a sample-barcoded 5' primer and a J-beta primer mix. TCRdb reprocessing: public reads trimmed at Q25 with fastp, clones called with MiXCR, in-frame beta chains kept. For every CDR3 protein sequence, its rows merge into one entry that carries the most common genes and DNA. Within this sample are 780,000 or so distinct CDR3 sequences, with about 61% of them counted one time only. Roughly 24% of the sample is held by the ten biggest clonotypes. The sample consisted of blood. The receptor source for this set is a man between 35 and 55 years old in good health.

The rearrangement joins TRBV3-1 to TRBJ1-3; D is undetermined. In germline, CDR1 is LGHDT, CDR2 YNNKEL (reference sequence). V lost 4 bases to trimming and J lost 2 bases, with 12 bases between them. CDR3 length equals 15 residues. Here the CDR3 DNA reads TGTGCCAGCAGCCCGAATCTACAGCCTGGAAACACCATATATTTT. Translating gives CASSPNLQPGNTIYF. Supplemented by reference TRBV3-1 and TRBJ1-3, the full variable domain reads DTAVSQTPKYLVTQMGNDKSIKCEQNLGHDTMYWYKQDSKKFLKIMFSYNNKELIINETVPNRFSPKSPDKAHLNLHINSLELGDSAVYFCASSPNLQPGNTIYFGEGSWLTVV.

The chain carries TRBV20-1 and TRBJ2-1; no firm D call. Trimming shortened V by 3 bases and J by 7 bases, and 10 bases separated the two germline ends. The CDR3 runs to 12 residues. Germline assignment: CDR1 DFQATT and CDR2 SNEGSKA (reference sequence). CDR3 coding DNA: TGCAGTGCTAGCCCCCTGACTAATGAGCAGTTCTTC. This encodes CSASPLTNEQFF.

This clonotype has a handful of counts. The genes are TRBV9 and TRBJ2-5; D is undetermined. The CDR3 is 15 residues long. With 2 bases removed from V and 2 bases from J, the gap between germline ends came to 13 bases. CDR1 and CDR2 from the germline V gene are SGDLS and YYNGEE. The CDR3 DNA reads TGTGCCAGCAGCGTTACGACTGCAGGTCAAGAGACCCAGTACTTC. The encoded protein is CASSVTTAGQETQYF.

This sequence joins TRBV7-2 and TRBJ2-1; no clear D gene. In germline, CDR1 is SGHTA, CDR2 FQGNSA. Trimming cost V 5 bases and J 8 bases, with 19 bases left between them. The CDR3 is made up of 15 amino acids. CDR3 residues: CASSPRIERVDEQFF. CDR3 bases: TGTGCCAGCAGCCCACGAATTGAACGGGTCGATGAGCAGTTCTTC.

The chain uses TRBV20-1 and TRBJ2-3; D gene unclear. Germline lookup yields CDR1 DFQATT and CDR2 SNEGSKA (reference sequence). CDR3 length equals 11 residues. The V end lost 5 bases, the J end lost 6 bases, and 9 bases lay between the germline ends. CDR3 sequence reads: CSAPMMDTQYF. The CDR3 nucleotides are TGCAGTGCTCCTATGATGGATACGCAGTATTTT.

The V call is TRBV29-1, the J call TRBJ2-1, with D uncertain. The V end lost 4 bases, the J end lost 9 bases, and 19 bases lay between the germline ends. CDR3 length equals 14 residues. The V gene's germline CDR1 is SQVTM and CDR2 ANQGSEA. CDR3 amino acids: CSVGHLRPASEQFF. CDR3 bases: TGCAGCGTTGGTCATCTAAGACCCGCAAGTGAGCAGTTCTTC.

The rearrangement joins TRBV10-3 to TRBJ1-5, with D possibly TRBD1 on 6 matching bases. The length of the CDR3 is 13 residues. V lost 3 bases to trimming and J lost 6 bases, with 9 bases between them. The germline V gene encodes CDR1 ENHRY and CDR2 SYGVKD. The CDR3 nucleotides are TGTGCCATCAGTGAACAGGGAGGTCAGCCCCAGCATTTT. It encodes CAISEQGGQPQHF.

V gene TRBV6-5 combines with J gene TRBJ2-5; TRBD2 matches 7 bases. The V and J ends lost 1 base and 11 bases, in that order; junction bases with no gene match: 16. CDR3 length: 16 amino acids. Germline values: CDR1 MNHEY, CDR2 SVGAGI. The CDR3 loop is CASSYWGRTTGGEQYF. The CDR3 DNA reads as TGTGCCAGCAGTTACTGGGGCAGGACAACTGGGGGGGAGCAGTACTTC.

The chain's CDR3 is CSALGQGGGYGYTF. The CDR3, as DNA: TGCAGTGCTTTAGGACAGGGGGGTGGCTATGGCTACACCTTC. The chain joins TRBV20-1 to TRBJ1-2; 10 bases line up with TRBD1. V gave up 5 bases and J gave up 4 bases; unmatched junction bases: 7. Germline V gene data show CDR1 as DFQATT and CDR2 as SNEGSKA (reference sequence). This CDR3 has 14 amino acids.

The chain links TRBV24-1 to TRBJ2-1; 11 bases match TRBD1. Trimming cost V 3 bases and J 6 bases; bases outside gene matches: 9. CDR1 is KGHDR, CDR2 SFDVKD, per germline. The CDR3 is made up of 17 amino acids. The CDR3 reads CATSDPGTGGSTNEQFF. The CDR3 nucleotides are TGTGCCACCAGTGATCCAGGGACAGGGGGTTCCACCAATGAGCAGTTCTTC.

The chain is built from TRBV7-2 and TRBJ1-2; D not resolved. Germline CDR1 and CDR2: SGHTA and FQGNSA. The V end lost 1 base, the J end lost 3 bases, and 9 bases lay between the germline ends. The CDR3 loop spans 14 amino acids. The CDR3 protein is CASSLGAKDYGYTF. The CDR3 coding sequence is TGTGCCAGCAGCTTAGGGGCCAAGGACTATGGCTACACCTTC. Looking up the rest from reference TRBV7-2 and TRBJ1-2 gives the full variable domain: GAGVSQSPSNKVTEKGKDVELRCDPISGHTALYWYRQSLGQGLEFLIYFQGNSAPDKSGLPSDRFSAERTGGSVSTLTIQRTQQEDSAVYLCASSLGAKDYGYTFGSGTRLTVV.

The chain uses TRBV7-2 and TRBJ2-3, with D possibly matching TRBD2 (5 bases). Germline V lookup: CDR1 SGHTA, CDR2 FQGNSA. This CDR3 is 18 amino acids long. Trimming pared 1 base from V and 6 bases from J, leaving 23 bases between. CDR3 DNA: TGTGCCAGCAGCTTAGTGAGTACAGCGGCCCTAATAGGGGATACGCAGTATTTT. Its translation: CASSLVSTAALIGDTQYF.

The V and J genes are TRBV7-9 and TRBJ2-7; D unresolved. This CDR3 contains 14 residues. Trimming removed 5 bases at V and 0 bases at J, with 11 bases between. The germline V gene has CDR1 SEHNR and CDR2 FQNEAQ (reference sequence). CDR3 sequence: CASSPSASSYEQYF. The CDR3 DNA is TGTGCCAGCAGCCCTTCGGCCTCCTCCTACGAGCAGTACTTC. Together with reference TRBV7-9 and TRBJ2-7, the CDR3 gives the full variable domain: DTGVSQNPRHKITKRGQNVTFRCDPISEHNRLYWYRQTLGQGPEFLTYFQNEAQLEKSRLLSDRFSAERPKGSFSTLEIQRTEQGDSAMYLCASSPSASSYEQYFGPGTRLTVT.

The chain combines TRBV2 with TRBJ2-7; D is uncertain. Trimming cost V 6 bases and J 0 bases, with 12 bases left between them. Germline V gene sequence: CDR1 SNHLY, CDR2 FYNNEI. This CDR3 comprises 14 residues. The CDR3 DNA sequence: TGTGCCAGCAGGCCCCGAGGCCTCTCCTACGAGCAGTACTTC. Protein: CASRPRGLSYEQYF.

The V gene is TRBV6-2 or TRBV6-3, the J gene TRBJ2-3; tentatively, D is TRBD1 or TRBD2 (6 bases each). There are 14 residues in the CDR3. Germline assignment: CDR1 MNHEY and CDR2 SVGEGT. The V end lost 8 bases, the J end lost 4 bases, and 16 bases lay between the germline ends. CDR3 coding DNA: TGTGCCAGCGGGACGGGGGCAGTACCAGATACGCAGTATTTT. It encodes CASGTGAVPDTQYF.

The CDR3 loop reads CSARSMTSGLSSYEQYF. Here the CDR3 DNA reads TGCAGTGCTAGATCTATGACGTCCGGGCTGAGCTCCTACGAGCAGTACTTC. The chain combines TRBV20-1 with TRBJ2-7; D is undetermined. Per the germline V gene, CDR1 is DFQATT and CDR2 is SNEGSKA (reference sequence). CDR3 length equals 17 residues. The V end lost 2 bases, the J end lost 0 bases, and 20 bases lay between the germline ends.

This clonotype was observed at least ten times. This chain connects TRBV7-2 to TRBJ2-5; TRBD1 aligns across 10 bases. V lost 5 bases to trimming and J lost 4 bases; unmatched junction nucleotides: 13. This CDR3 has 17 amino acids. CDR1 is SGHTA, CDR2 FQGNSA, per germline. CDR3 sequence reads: CASSPQTGGSFGETQYF. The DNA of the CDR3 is TGTGCCAGCAGCCCCCAGACAGGGGGCAGTTTCGGAGAGACCCAGTACTTC. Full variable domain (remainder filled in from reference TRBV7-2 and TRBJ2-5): GAGVSQSPSNKVTEKGKDVELRCDPISGHTALYWYRQSLGQGLEFLIYFQGNSAPDKSGLPSDRFSAERTGGSVSTLTIQRTQQEDSAVYLCASSPQTGGSFGETQYFGPGTRLLVL.

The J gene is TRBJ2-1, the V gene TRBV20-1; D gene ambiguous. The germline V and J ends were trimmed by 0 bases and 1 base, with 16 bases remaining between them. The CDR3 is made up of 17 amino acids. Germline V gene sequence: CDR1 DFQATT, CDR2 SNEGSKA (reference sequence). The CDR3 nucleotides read TGCAGTGCTAGAGATTTTTGGTCTCCCGGGTCCTACAATGAGCAGTTCTTC. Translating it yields CSARDFWSPGSYNEQFF.

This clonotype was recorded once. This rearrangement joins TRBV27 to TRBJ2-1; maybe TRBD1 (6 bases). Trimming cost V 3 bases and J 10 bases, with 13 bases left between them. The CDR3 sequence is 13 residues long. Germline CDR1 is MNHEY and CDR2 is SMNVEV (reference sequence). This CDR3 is CASSFVGAYEQFF. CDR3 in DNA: TGTGCCAGCAGTTTCGTGGGGGCCTACGAGCAGTTCTTC.